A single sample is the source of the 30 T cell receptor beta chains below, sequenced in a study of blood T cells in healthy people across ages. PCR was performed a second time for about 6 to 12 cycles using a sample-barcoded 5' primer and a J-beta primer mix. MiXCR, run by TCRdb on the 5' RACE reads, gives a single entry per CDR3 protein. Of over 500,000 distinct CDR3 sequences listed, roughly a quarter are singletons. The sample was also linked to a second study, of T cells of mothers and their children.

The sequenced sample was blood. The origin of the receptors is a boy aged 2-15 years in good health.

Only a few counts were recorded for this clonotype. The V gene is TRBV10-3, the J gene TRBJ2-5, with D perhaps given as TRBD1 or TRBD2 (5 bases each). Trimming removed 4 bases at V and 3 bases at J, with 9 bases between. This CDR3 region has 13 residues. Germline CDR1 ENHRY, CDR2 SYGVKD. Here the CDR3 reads CAISVGTEETQYF. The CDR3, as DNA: TGTGCCATCAGTGTAGGGACGGAAGAGACCCAGTACTTC.

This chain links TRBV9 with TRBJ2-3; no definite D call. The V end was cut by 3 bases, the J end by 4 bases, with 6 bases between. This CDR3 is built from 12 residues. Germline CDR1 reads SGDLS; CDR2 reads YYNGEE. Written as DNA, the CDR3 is TGTGCCAGCAGCGGAATCTCAGATACGCAGTATTTT. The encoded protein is CASSGISDTQYF.

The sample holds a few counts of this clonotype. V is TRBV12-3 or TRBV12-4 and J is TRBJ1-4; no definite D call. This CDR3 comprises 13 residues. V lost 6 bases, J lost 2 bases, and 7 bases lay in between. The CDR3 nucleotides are TGTGCCAGCAGAGGGCCTACTAATGAAAAACTGTTTTTT. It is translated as CASRGPTNEKLFF.

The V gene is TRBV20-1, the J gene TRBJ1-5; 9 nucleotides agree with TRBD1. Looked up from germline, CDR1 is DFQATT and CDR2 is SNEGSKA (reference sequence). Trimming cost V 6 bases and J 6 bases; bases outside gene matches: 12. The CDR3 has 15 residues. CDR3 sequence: CSAQSSDRGGQPQHF. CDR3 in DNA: TGCAGTGCACAATCCTCGGACAGGGGAGGTCAGCCCCAGCATTTT.

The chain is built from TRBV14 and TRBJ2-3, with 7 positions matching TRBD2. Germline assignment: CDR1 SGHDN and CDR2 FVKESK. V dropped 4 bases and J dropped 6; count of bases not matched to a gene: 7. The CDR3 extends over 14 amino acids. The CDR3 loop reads CASSRGLPPDTQYF. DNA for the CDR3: TGTGCCAGCAGCCGGGGACTACCGCCGGATACGCAGTATTTT.

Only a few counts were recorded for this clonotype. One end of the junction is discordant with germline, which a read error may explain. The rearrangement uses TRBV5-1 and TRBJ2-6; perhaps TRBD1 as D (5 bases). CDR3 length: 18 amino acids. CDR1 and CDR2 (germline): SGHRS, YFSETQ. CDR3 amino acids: CASSRGKLDSSGASVLTF. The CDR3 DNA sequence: TGCGCCAGCAGCCGCGGAAAGCTTGATTCCTCTGGGGCCAGCGTCCTGACTTTC.

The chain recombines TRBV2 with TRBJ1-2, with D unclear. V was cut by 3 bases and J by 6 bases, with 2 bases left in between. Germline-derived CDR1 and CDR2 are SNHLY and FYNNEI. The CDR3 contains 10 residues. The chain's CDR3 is CASSENGYTF. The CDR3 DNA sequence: TGTGCCAGCAGTGAGAATGGCTACACCTTC.

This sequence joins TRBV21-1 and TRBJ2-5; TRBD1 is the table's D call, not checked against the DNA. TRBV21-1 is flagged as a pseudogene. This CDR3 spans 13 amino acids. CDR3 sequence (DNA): TGTGCCGGGGGGGCGGGAGCGAATGAGACCCAGTACTTC. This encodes CAGGAGANETQYF.

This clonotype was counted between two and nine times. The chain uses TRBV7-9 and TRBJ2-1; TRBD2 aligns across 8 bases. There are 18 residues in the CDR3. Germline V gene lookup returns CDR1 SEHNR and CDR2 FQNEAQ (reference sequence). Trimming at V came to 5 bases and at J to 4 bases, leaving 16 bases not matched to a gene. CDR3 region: CASSSDLLAGTRYNEQFF. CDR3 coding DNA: TGTGCCAGCAGCAGTGATCTTCTGGCCGGGACTAGATACAATGAGCAGTTCTTC.

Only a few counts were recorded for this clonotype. Here the CDR3 DNA reads TGTGCCAGCAGCTTGGTCCGGACAGGGGAGGGCTACACCTTC. It encodes CASSLVRTGEGYTF. The rearrangement joins TRBV13 to TRBJ1-2, with 9 bases identical to TRBD1. V dropped 3 bases and J dropped 8; count of bases not matched to a gene: 7. The germline CDR1 and CDR2 sequences are PRHDT and FYEKMQ (reference sequence). CDR3 length: 14 amino acids.

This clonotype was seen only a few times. The CDR3 region has the DNA TGCAGTGCCGGGACAGGCACAGATACGCAGTATTTT. It encodes CSAGTGTDTQYF. The chain combines TRBV20-1 with TRBJ2-3, with 7 nucleotides matching TRBD1. The length of the CDR3 is 12 residues. Germline CDR1 reads DFQATT; CDR2 reads SNEGSKA (reference sequence). V was clipped by 6 bases and J by 1 base; unmatched bases: 1.

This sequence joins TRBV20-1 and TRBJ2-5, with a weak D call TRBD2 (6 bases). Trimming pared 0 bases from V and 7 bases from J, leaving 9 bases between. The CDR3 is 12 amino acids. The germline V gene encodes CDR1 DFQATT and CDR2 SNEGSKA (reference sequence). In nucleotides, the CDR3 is TGCAGTGCTAGAGAGGGGGGAGGGACCCAGTACTTC. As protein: CSAREGGGTQYF.

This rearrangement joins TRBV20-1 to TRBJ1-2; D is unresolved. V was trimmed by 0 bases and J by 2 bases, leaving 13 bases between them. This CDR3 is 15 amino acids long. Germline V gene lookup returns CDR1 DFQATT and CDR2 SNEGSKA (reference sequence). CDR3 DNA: TGCAGTGCTAGAGACATACGGGGAGGAAACTATGGCTACACCTTC. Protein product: CSARDIRGGNYGYTF.

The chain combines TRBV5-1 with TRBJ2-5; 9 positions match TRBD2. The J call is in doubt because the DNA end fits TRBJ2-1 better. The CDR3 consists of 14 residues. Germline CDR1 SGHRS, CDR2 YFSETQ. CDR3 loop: CASSSGTSPREQFF. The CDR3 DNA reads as TGCGCCAGCAGTTCCGGGACTAGCCCCCGTGAGCAGTTCTTC.

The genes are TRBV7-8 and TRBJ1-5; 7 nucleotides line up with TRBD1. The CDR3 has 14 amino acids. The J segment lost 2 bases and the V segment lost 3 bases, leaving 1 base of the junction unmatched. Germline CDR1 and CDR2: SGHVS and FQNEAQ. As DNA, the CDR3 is TGTGCCAGCAGCTTCGGGACAGGCAATCAGCCCCAGCATTTT. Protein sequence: CASSFGTGNQPQHF.

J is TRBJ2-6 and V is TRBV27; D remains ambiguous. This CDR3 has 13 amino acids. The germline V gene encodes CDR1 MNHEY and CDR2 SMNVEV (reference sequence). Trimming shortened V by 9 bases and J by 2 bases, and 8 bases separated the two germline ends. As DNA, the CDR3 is TGTGCCAGTCGTATGACTGGGGCCAACGTCCTGACTTTC. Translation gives CASRMTGANVLTF.

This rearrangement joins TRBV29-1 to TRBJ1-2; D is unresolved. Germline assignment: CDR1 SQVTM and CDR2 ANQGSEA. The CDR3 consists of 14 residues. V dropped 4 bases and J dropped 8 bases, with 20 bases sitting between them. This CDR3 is CSVVSGLHERGYTF. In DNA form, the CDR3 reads TGCAGCGTTGTTTCGGGCCTTCACGAGAGAGGCTACACCTTC.

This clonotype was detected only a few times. CDR3 sequence: CASGLVLLAATGELFF. The CDR3 nucleotides read TGTGCTAGTGGTTTGGTGCTACTAGCGGCTACCGGGGAGCTGTTTTTT. The V call is TRBV12-5, the J call TRBJ2-2; TRBD2 matches 8 bases. CDR3 length: 16 amino acids. CDR1 and CDR2 (germline): LGHNT, FRNRAP. The trim removed 0 bases at V and 5 bases at J, leaving 5 bases unmatched. The full variable domain, with the rest looked up from reference TRBV12-5 and TRBJ2-2, is DARVTQTPRHKVTEMGQEVTMRCQPILGHNTVFWYRQTMMQGLELLAYFRNRAPLDDSGMPKDRFSAEMPDATLATLKIQPSEPRDSAVYFCASGLVLLAATGELFFGEGSRLTVL.

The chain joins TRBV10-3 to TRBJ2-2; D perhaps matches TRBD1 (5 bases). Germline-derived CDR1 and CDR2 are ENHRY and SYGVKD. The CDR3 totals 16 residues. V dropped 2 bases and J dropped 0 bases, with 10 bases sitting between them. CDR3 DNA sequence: TGTGCCATCAGTGAGGTGACAGCCACGAACACCGGGGAGCTGTTTTTT. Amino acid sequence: CAISEVTATNTGELFF.

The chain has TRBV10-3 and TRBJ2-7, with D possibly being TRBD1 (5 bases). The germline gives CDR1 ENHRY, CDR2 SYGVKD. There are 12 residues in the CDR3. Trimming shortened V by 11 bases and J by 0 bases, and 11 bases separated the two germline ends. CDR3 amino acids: CASRAGSYEQYF. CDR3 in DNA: TGTGCCTCCAGGGCCGGCTCCTACGAGCAGTACTTC.

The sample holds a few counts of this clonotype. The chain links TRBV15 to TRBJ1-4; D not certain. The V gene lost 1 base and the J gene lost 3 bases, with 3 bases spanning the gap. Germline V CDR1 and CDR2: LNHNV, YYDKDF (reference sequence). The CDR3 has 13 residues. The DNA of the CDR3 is TGTGCCACCAGCAGAGCGCCTAATGAAAAACTGTTTTTT. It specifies CATSRAPNEKLFF.

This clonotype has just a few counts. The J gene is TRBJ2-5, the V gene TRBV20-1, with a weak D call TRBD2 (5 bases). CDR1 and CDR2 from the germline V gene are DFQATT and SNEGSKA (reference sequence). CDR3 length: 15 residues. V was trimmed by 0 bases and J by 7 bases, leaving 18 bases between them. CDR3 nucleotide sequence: TGCAGTGCTAGAGATAAACTAGTGGGTTTGTGGACCCAGTACTTC. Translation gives CSARDKLVGLWTQYF.

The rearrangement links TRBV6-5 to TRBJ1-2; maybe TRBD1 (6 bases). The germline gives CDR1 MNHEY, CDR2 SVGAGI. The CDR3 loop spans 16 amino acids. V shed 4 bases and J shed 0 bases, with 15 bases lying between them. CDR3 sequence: CASSFRQVGANYGYTF. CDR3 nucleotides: TGTGCCAGCAGTTTTCGACAGGTGGGAGCTAACTATGGCTACACCTTC.

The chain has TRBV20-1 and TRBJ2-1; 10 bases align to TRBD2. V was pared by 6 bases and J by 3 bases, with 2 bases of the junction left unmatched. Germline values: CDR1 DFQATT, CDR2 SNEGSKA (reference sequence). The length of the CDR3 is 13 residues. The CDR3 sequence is CSAGLAVYNEQFF. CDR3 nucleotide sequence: TGCAGTGCCGGACTAGCGGTCTACAATGAGCAGTTCTTC.

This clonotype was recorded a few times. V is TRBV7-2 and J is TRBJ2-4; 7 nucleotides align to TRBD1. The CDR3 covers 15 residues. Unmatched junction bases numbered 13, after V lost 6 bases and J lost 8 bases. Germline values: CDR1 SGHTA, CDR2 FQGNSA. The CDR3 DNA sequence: TGTGCCAGCAGTTTATTAACAGGGGAAGGGTACATTCAGTACTTC. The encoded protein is CASSLLTGEGYIQYF.

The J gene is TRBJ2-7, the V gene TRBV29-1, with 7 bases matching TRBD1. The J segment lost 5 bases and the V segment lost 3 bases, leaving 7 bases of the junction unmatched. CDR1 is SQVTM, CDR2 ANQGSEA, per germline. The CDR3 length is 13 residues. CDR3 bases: TGCAGCGTTGATTTTCTAGGACAGGACGAGCAGTACTTC. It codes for CSVDFLGQDEQYF.

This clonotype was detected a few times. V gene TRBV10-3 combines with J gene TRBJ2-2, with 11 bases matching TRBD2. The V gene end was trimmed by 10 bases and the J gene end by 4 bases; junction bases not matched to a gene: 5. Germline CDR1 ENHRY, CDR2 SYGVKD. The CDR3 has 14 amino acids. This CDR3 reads CATASGGSTGELFF. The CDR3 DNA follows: TGTGCCACTGCTAGCGGGGGGTCCACCGGGGAGCTGTTTTTT.

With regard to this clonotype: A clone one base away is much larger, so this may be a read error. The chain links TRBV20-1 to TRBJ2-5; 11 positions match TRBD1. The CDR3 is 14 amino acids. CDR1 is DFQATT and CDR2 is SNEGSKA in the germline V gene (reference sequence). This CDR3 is CSATGQGGQETEYF. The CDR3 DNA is TGCAGTGCTACGGGACAGGGGGGCCAAGAGACCGAGTACTTC.

CDR3: CSVEETLAGGGEQFF. Here the CDR3 DNA reads TGCAGCGTGGAGGAAACACTAGCGGGAGGAGGTGAGCAGTTCTTC. The V call is TRBV29-1, the J call TRBJ2-1, with 12 bases matching TRBD2. This CDR3 is built from 15 residues. CDR1 and CDR2 (germline): SQVTM, ANQGSEA. Germline trimming cut 6 bases from V and 9 bases from J; bases unmatched to any gene: 12.

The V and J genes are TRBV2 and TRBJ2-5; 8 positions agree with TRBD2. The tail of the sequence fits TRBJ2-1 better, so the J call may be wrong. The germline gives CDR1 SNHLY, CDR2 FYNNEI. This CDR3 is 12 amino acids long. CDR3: CASRGLAVEQFF. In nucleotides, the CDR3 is TGTGCCAGCAGAGGACTAGCAGTTGAGCAGTTCTTC.